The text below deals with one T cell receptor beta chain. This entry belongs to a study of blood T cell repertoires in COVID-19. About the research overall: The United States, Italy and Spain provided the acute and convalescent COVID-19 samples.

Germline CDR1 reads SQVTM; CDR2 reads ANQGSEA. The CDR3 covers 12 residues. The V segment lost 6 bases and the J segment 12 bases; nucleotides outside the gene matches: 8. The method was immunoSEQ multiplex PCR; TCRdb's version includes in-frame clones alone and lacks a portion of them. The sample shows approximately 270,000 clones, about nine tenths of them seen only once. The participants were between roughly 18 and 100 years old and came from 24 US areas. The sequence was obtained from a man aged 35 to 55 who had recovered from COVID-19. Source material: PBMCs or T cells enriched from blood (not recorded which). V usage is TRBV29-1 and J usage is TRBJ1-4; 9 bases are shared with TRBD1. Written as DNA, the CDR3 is TGCAGCGTCAACCAGGACAGGGGACAACTGTTTTTT. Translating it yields CSVNQDRGQLFF.